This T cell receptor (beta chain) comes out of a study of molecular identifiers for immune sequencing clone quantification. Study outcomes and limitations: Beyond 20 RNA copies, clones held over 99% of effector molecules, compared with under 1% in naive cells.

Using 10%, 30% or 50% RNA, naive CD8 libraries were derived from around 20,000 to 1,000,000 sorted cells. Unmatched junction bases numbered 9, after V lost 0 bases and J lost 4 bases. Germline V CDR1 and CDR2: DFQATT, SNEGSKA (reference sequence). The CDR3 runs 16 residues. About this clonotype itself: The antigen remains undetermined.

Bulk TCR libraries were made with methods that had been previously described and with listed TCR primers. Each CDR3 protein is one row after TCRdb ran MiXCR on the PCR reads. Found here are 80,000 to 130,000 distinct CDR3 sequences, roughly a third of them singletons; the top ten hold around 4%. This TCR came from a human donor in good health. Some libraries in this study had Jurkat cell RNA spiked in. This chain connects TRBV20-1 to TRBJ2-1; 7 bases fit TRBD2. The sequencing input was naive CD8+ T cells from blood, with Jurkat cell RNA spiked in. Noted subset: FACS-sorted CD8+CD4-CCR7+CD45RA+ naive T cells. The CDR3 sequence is CSARDYSRETYNEQFF. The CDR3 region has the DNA TGCAGTGCTAGAGATTACTCGCGGGAGACTTACAATGAGCAGTTCTTC.